This record looks at one TCR beta chain sequence and its context. This CDR3 is 15 amino acids long. Germline values: CDR1 KGHSH, CDR2 LQKENI. Trimming left V 1 base short and J 4 bases short, with 13 bases between. A universal primer binding site was introduced by template switching. The final cDNA contained unique molecular identifiers. TCRdb processed the 5' RACE reads anew with MiXCR; each CDR3 protein has one entry. The sample shows roughly 500,000 distinct CDR3 sequences, 20% to 25% of them seen only once. These data originate in a study of identical twins. This same sample was also taken into another study, of T cells expressing NK-cell markers. As that report states: Cells sorted as CD3+CD56+NKG2C+, CD3+CD56+NKG2C- and CD3+CD56-NKG2C+ T cells supplied the TCR beta repertoires. Of CD8+ T cells, about 1.0-8% belonged to dominant NKG2C+ clonotypes in several donors. In a handful of donors, dominant clonotypes made up roughly 28.3-65% of CD3+CD56-NKG2C+ cells.

The material sequenced was CD4+ T cells sorted from blood. The source of this sequence is a woman aged 18-35 years in good health. The V and J genes are TRBV18 and TRBJ1-2; no clear D. This chain's CDR3 is CASSPQVEIVYGYTF. The CDR3 coding sequence is TGTGCCAGCTCACCACAGGTCGAGATCGTCTATGGCTACACCTTC.